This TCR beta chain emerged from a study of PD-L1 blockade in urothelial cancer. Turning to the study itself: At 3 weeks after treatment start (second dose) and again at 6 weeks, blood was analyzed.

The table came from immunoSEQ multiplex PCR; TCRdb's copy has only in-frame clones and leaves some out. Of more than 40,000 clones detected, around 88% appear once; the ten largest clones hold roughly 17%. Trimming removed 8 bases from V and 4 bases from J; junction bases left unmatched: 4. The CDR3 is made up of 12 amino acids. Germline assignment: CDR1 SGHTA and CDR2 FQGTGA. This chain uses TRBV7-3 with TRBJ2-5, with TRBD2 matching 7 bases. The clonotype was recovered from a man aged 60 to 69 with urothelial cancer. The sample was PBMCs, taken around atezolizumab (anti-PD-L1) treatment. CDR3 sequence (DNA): TGTGCCAGCGGGAGGGCCGGAGAGACCCAGTACTTC. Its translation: CASGRAGETQYF.